This T cell receptor (beta chain) originates from a study of blood T cell repertoires in COVID-19. In the study overall: Some COVID-19 samples were acute and others convalescent; all came from the United States, Italy and Spain.

Trimming cost V 0 bases and J 12 bases; bases outside gene matches: 4. In germline, CDR1 is LNHNV, CDR2 YYDKDF (reference sequence). The CDR3 covers 13 residues. Only in-frame clones appear in the TCRdb table, and some are missing; sequencing was by immunoSEQ multiplex PCR. The sample lists about 260,000 clones, approximately 89% occurring once. J is TRBJ1-4 and V is TRBV15; 7 bases align to TRBD1. The TCR sequence derives from a man in his forties or fifties who had been exposed to COVID-19. The sample consisted of PBMCs or T cells enriched from blood (not recorded which). CDR3 DNA: TGTGCCACCAGCAGAGATCCCCAGGGGGAACTGTTTTTT. Protein product: CATSRDPQGELFF.